This TCR beta chain is drawn from a study of tumor-infiltrating lymphocytes in primary liver carcinoma. Study-wide context: The patients included men and women who were aged 30 to 69 years.

Trimming took 7 bases from V and 4 from J, leaving 9 bases between them. CDR3 length equals 12 residues. The germline V gene encodes CDR1 MNHNS and CDR2 SASEGT. Taking about 18-30 mg of unsorted bulk tissue, the authors co-extracted RNA and DNA. About this clonotype itself: A read error is likely, as this CDR3 ends without the conserved phenylalanine or tryptophan.

Researchers generated TCR beta cDNA from approximately 0.55 ug of total RNA, relying on a constant-region primer. A slightly modified ARM-PCR protocol with three nested multiplex PCR rounds produced these TCR beta libraries. For around 9 cycles apiece, the opening two PCR rounds ran with TRBV1-TRBV30 forward primers and a C-beta reverse primer. TCRdb ran MiXCR on the multiplex PCR reads and lists one entry per CDR3 protein. The data contain 90,000 to 110,000 distinct CDR3 sequences, around 80% of them singletons. This receptor was taken from a man in his forties with primary liver carcinoma and hepatitis B virus infection. The sequenced material came from liver tumor tissue from sampling region 3. Sample subset: tumor region T3, left-lateral pole. V usage is TRBV6-1 and J usage is TRBJ2-3; D is uncertain. DNA for the CDR3: TGTGCCAGCACTGATTGGGCAGATACGCAGTATTTA. Protein sequence: CASTDWADTQYL.